The 9 T cell receptor beta chains below all came from one sample that was sequenced in a study of cytotoxic CD8 clonotypes in ibrutinib-treated CLL. Data came from immunoSEQ multiplex PCR; TCRdb stores just in-frame clones and leaves some out. The table records around 70,000 clones, 80% of them present only once. The sample consisted of PBMCs, taken at disease progression, from a patient treated with ibrutinib. The receptor set was obtained from a human donor with chronic lymphocytic leukemia.

V and J are TRBV11-2 and TRBJ2-5; TRBD2 matches at 9 bases. Trimming took 6 bases from V and 4 from J; bases not matched to a gene: 9. There are 15 residues in the CDR3. CDR1 and CDR2 from the germline V gene are SGHAT and FQNNGV. The CDR3 nucleotides read TGTGCCAGCAGTCTCATAGCGGGAGACGGAGAGACCCAGTACTTC. Translating gives CASSLIAGDGETQYF.

This clone has just one count. The V call is TRBV10-3, the J call TRBJ2-1; 11 positions agree with TRBD2. The CDR3 covers 15 residues. V lost 5 bases and J lost 9; bases outside the gene matches: 9. Germline CDR1 and CDR2: ENHRY and SYGVKD. CDR3 DNA: TGTGCCATCAGTTACCTAGCGGGAGGAGTCGGTGAGCAGTTCTTC. It translates to CAISYLAGGVGEQFF.

The table lists this clone with a few counts. This CDR3 is CASSARDRTPYNEQFF. CDR3 bases: TGTGCCAGCAGCGCGAGGGACAGGACCCCCTACAATGAGCAGTTCTTC. The chain has TRBV9 and TRBJ2-1, with TRBD1 identical over 8 bases. This CDR3 spans 16 amino acids. Germline lookup yields CDR1 SGDLS and CDR2 YYNGEE. The trim removed 3 bases at V and 2 bases at J, leaving 7 bases unmatched.

This sequence joins TRBV5-1 and TRBJ1-4, with D possibly TRBD1 on 5 matching bases. V lost 3 bases to trimming and J lost 6 bases, with 12 bases between them. Germline CDR1 reads SGHRS; CDR2 reads YFSETQ. The CDR3 runs 14 residues. Here the CDR3 reads CASSSGRPDEKLFF. As DNA, the CDR3 is TGCGCCAGCAGCTCGGGACGTCCGGATGAAAAACTGTTTTTT.

This clone appeared a few times. The chain uses TRBV4-1 and TRBJ2-6; no clear D gene. Germline CDR1 is MGHRA and CDR2 is YSYEKL. CDR3 length: 16 residues. V was pared by 2 bases and J by 3 bases, with 11 bases between. The CDR3 loop is CASSQKYGYGANVLTF. The CDR3 nucleotides read TGCGCCAGCAGCCAAAAGTACGGGTATGGGGCCAACGTCCTGACTTTC.

V usage is TRBV7-2 and J usage is TRBJ1-3, with D uncertain. Per the germline V gene, CDR1 is SGHTA and CDR2 is FQGNSA. V was cut by 0 bases and J by 5 bases, with 5 bases left in between. The CDR3 spans 13 residues. CDR3 residues: CASSLAERNTIYF. DNA of the CDR3: TGTGCCAGCAGCTTAGCTGAAAGAAACACCATATATTTT. Full variable domain (remainder filled in from reference TRBV7-2 and TRBJ1-3): GAGVSQSPSNKVTEKGKDVELRCDPISGHTALYWYRQSLGQGLEFLIYFQGNSAPDKSGLPSDRFSAERTGGSVSTLTIQRTQQEDSAVYLCASSLAERNTIYFGEGSWLTVV.

This chain connects TRBV10-3 to TRBJ1-6, with D possibly being TRBD1 (5 bases). V lost 6 bases, J lost 11 bases, and 17 bases lay in between. Germline V gene lookup returns CDR1 ENHRY and CDR2 SYGVKD. The CDR3 runs 14 residues. The CDR3 DNA is TGTGCCATCAGGGAGGATTTGGGGCGGACACCCCTCCACTTT. It yields the protein CAIREDLGRTPLHF.

This chain connects TRBV11-3 to TRBJ2-7; a weak D match, TRBD1 (7 bases). Germline lookup yields CDR1 SGHNT and CDR2 YENEEA. V lost 3 bases and J lost 5, with 11 bases in between. CDR3 size: 13 residues. CDR3 protein: CASSLVRGDEQYF. CDR3 DNA: TGTGCCAGCAGCTTGGTCAGGGGGGACGAGCAGTACTTC.

This clone was seen more than once but under ten times. The chain uses TRBV12-5 and TRBJ1-2; 7 positions agree with TRBD1. The CDR3 runs to 13 residues. CDR1 is LGHNT and CDR2 is FRNRAP in the germline V gene. V gave up 6 bases and J gave up 4 bases; unmatched junction bases: 5. CDR3 DNA sequence: TGTGCTAGTGGACAGGGGTTCGCCTATGGCTACACCTTC. As protein: CASGQGFAYGYTF.